Shown below are 21 T cell receptor beta chains from a single sample sequenced in a study of T cell changes during pregnancy in multiple sclerosis. TCRdb keeps only in-frame clones here, not all; method: immunoSEQ multiplex PCR. The sample records about 64,000 clones, 80% to 95% being singletons. The material was peripheral blood, obtained in the second trimester of pregnancy. The receptors originated from a female donor with multiple sclerosis, enrolled in a pregnancy study.

This chain links TRBV7-2 with TRBJ1-2; 7 nucleotides align to TRBD1. CDR1 is SGHTA and CDR2 is FQGNSA in the germline V gene. V lost 1 base, J lost 8 bases, and 4 bases stayed unmatched. The CDR3 is made up of 13 amino acids. The CDR3 DNA sequence: TGTGCCAGCAGCTTAGAGGGGGCTCGGGGCTACACCTTC. Its protein product is CASSLEGARGYTF.

The V call is TRBV2, the J call TRBJ2-7; no firm D call. The V end lost 3 bases, the J end lost 3 bases, and 9 bases lay between the germline ends. This CDR3 region has 13 residues. The germline CDR1 and CDR2 sequences are SNHLY and FYNNEI. CDR3 bases: TGTGCCAGCAGTGATGTACAGAGCTACGAGCAGTACTTC. Translation: CASSDVQSYEQYF.

This clone was picked up one time. V gene TRBV10-3 combines with J gene TRBJ2-5, with 8 bases identical to TRBD1. V was pared by 5 bases and J by 2 bases, with 7 bases of the junction left unmatched. The length of the CDR3 is 15 residues. Germline V gene data show CDR1 as ENHRY and CDR2 as SYGVKD. DNA of the CDR3: TGTGCCATCAGTTCCGGGACAGGTCTACAAGAGACCCAGTACTTC. Amino acid sequence: CAISSGTGLQETQYF.

The chain carries TRBV5-6 and TRBJ2-1; the match to TRBD2 covers 13 bases. The CDR3 contains 15 residues. CDR1 and CDR2 (germline): SGHDT, YYEEEE. The V segment lost 3 bases and the J segment 8 bases; nucleotides outside the gene matches: 5. This CDR3 reads CASSSGLAGVHEQFF. The CDR3 bases are TGTGCCAGCAGCTCTGGACTAGCGGGAGTCCATGAGCAGTTCTTC. The entire variable domain, with the rest obtained from reference TRBV5-6 and TRBJ2-1, is as follows: DAGVTQSPTHLIKTRGQQVTLRCSPKSGHDTVSWYQQALGQGPQFIFQYYEEEERQRGNFPDRFSGHQFPNYSSELNVNALLLGDSALYLCASSSGLAGVHEQFFGPGTRLTVL.

V and J are TRBV9 and TRBJ2-7, with a weak D call TRBD1 (5 bases). The CDR3 has 14 amino acids. The V end lost 3 bases, the J end lost 1 base, and 11 bases lay between the germline ends. Germline loops: CDR1 SGDLS, CDR2 YYNGEE. CDR3 bases: TGTGCCAGCAGCGGTTACAGGCATTCCTACGAGCAGTACTTC. As protein: CASSGYRHSYEQYF.

The rearrangement uses TRBV6-1 and TRBJ1-4; D is uncertain. V was pared by 5 bases and J by 8 bases, with 18 bases between. Germline CDR1 and CDR2: MNHNS and SASEGT. The CDR3 has 15 amino acids. CDR3 amino acids: CASSIGTGNPEKLFF. DNA of the CDR3: TGTGCCAGCAGTATTGGTACGGGGAATCCCGAAAAACTGTTTTTT.

J is TRBJ2-1 and V is TRBV5-1; 11 bases align to TRBD2. The CDR3 sequence is 16 residues long. Germline-derived CDR1 and CDR2 are SGHRS and YFSETQ. The V segment lost 1 base and the J segment 7 bases; nucleotides outside the gene matches: 7. The CDR3 is CASSLTGIAGGNEQFF. For the CDR3, the DNA is TGCGCCAGCAGCTTGACGGGAATAGCGGGGGGGAATGAGCAGTTCTTC.

This chain connects TRBV6-5 to TRBJ2-1; D is perhaps TRBD2 (5 bases). V shed 7 bases and J shed 4 bases, with 11 bases lying between them. Germline lookup yields CDR1 MNHEY and CDR2 SVGAGI. This CDR3 has 13 amino acids. The CDR3 spells CASTGRTYNEQFF. The CDR3 DNA is TGTGCCAGCACGGGAAGGACGTACAATGAGCAGTTCTTC.

The genes are TRBV6-6 and TRBJ1-5; TRBD1 might be the D (6 bases). This CDR3 comprises 15 residues. Per the germline V gene, CDR1 is MNHNY and CDR2 is SVGAGI (reference sequence). Trimming pared 5 bases from V and 3 bases from J, leaving 14 bases between. Written as DNA, the CDR3 is TGTGCCAGCAGTGCCCGGGGGGGCTACAATCAGCCCCAGCATTTT. Protein sequence: CASSARGGYNQPQHF.

The chain has TRBV30 and TRBJ2-5, with D possibly matching TRBD1 (5 bases). Germline CDR1 GTSNPN, CDR2 SVGIG (reference sequence). V was pared by 2 bases and J by 5 bases, with 12 bases between. This CDR3 region has 13 residues. The CDR3 sequence: CAWSPKGRETQYF. As DNA, the CDR3 is TGTGCCTGGAGTCCAAAGGGGCGGGAGACCCAGTACTTC. The whole variable domain, filled in from reference TRBV30 and TRBJ2-5, reads SQTIHQWPATLVQPVGSPLSLECTVEGTSNPNLYWYRQAAGRGLQLLFYSVGIGQISSEVPQNLSASRPQDRQFILSSKKLLLSDSGFYLCAWSPKGRETQYFGPGTRLLVL.

The CDR3 DNA sequence: TGTGCCAGCAGCACCAATAGCGGGAGGGAGGCCTACGAGCAGTACTTC. Translating it yields CASSTNSGREAYEQYF. The chain employs TRBV7-9 and TRBJ2-7; 11 bases align to TRBD2. The CDR3 extends over 16 amino acids. V was pared by 5 bases and J by 2 bases, with 8 bases of the junction left unmatched. Germline CDR1 and CDR2: SEHNR and FQNEAQ (reference sequence).

The rearrangement uses TRBV27 and TRBJ2-2, with 9 nucleotides matching TRBD1. Trimming removed 7 bases from V and 0 bases from J; junction bases left unmatched: 9. The CDR3 is 17 residues long. Germline V gene lookup returns CDR1 MNHEY and CDR2 SMNVEV (reference sequence). As DNA, the CDR3 is TGTGCCAGCACCTCGGGACAGGGCCTTACGAACACCGGGGAGCTGTTTTTT. Its protein product is CASTSGQGLTNTGELFF.

This chain connects TRBV6-5 to TRBJ1-1; D may be TRBD1 (5 bases). The CDR3 runs to 14 residues. Looked up from germline, CDR1 is MNHEY and CDR2 is SVGAGI. V was shortened by 5 bases and J by 7 bases, with 17 bases between the two germline ends. CDR3 in DNA: TGTGCCAGCAGTAGGCAGGGCCCCCTGGGTGAAGCTTTCTTT. Protein product: CASSRQGPLGEAFF.

A single count supports this clone. The chain carries TRBV5-1 and TRBJ2-2; D is unresolved. Trimming pared 6 bases from V and 3 bases from J, leaving 18 bases between. Looked up from germline, CDR1 is SGHRS and CDR2 is YFSETQ. This CDR3 region has 16 residues. This CDR3 is CASTPVAKIDTGELFF. The CDR3 nucleotides read TGCGCCAGCACACCGGTAGCCAAGATTGACACCGGGGAGCTGTTTTTT. Full variable domain (rest looked up from reference TRBV5-1 and TRBJ2-2): KAGVTQTPRYLIKTRGQQVTLSCSPISGHRSVSWYQQTPGQGLQFLFEYFSETQRNKGNFPGRFSGRQFSNSRSEMNVSTLELGDSALYLCASTPVAKIDTGELFFGEGSRLTVL.

This clone was detected only once. The gene calls are TRBV29-1 and TRBJ2-1, with 10 bases that match TRBD2. The CDR3 runs 17 residues. Trimming at V came to 2 bases and at J to 2 bases, leaving 9 bases not matched to a gene. The germline gives CDR1 SQVTM, CDR2 ANQGSEA. CDR3 DNA: TGCAGCGTTGAATTGGGTCTAGCGGGAGCAGCCTACAATGAGCAGTTCTTC. Amino acids: CSVELGLAGAAYNEQFF.

The chain recombines TRBV2 with TRBJ2-1; 13 nucleotides align to TRBD2. The CDR3 is made up of 15 amino acids. CDR1 is SNHLY and CDR2 is FYNNEI in the germline V gene. After removal of 0 bases from V and 9 bases from J, the junction contained 2 bases not matched to a gene. CDR3 in DNA: TGTGCCAGCAGTGAAGCGGGACTAGCGGGGCTTGAGCAGTTCTTC. Residues: CASSEAGLAGLEQFF.

The V and J genes are TRBV19 and TRBJ1-1; D might be TRBD1 (5 bases). With 6 bases removed from V and 2 bases from J, the gap between germline ends came to 13 bases. CDR3 length: 14 amino acids. Per germline, CDR1 LNHDA and CDR2 SQIVND (reference sequence). Here the CDR3 DNA reads TGTGCCAGTAGCCCTTCTCAGGGAAACACTGAAGCTTTCTTT. It is translated as CASSPSQGNTEAFF.

This chain links TRBV29-1 with TRBJ1-2; weak D call: TRBD1 (5 bases). Germline V lookup: CDR1 SQVTM, CDR2 ANQGSEA. The CDR3 contains 11 residues. V lost 3 bases and J 8 bases, leaving 10 bases between the germline ends. The CDR3 DNA follows: TGCAGCGTTGACAGGGATGGGGGCTACACCTTC. Translation gives CSVDRDGGYTF.

The J gene is TRBJ1-1, the V gene TRBV10-3; D is possibly TRBD1 (5 bases). V dropped 0 bases and J dropped 3 bases, with 14 bases sitting between them. The V gene's germline CDR1 is ENHRY and CDR2 SYGVKD. There are 16 residues in the CDR3. CDR3 in DNA: TGTGCCATCAGTGAGTCTTCGGCAGGGTATCACACTGAAGCTTTCTTT. Its protein product is CAISESSAGYHTEAFF.

The V gene is TRBV6-1, the J gene TRBJ2-1; 13 bases map to TRBD2. This CDR3 is built from 13 residues. In germline, CDR1 is MNHNS, CDR2 SASEGT. J gave up 8 bases and V 10 bases, and 5 bases lay outside the gene matches. The CDR3 region has the DNA TGTGCCACCGGACTAGCGGGAGTCTATGAGCAGTTCTTC. This translates into CATGLAGVYEQFF.

The chain recombines TRBV11-3 with TRBJ2-3; D perhaps matches TRBD1 (5 bases). The CDR3 runs to 15 residues. V was cut by 7 bases and J by 0 bases, with 14 bases left in between. Per the germline V gene, CDR1 is SGHNT and CDR2 is YENEEA. CDR3 loop: CASTPGPGSTDTQYF. In DNA form, the CDR3 reads TGTGCCAGCACCCCGGGCCCAGGGAGCACAGATACGCAGTATTTT. The full variable domain, its missing parts supplied by reference TRBV11-3 and TRBJ2-3, is EAGVVQSPRYKIIEKKQPVAFWCNPISGHNTLYWYLQNLGQGPELLIRYENEEAVDDSQLPKDRFSAERLKGVDSTLKIQPAELGDSAVYLCASTPGPGSTDTQYFGPGTRLTVL.